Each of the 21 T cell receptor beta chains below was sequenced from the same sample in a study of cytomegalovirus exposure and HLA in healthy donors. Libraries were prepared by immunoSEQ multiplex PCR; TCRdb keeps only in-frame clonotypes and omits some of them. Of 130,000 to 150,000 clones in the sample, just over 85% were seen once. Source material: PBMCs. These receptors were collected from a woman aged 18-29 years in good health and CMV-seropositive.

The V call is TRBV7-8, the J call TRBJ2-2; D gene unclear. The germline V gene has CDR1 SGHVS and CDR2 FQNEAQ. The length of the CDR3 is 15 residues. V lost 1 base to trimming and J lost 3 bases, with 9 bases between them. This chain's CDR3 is CASSLGSRHTGELFF. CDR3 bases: TGTGCCAGCAGCTTAGGCTCGAGGCACACCGGGGAGCTGTTTTTT.

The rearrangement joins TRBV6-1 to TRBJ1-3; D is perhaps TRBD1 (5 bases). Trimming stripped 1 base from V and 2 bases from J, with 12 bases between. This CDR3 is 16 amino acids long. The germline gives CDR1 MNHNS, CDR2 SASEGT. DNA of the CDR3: TGTGCCAGCAGTGAAGGGCGGGGGTACGCTGGAAACACCATATATTTT. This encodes CASSEGRGYAGNTIYF.

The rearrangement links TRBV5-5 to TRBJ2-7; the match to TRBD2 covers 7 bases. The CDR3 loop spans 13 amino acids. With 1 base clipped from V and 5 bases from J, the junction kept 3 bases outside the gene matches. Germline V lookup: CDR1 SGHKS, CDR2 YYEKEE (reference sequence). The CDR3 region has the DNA TGTGCCAGCAGCTTGAGACTAGCCCACGAGCAGTACTTC. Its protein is CASSLRLAHEQYF.

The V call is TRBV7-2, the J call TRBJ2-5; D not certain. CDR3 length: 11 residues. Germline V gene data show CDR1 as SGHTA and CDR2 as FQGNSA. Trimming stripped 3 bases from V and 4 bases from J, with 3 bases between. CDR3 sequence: CASSFLETQYF. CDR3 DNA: TGTGCCAGCAGCTTCCTAGAGACCCAGTACTTC.

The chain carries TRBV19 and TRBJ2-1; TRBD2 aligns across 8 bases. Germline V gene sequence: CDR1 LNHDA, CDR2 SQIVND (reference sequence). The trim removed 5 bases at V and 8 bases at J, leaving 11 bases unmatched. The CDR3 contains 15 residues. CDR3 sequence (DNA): TGTGCCAGTAGTCCCCTTCGAGCGGGAGAGGATGAGCAGTTCTTC. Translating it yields CASSPLRAGEDEQFF.

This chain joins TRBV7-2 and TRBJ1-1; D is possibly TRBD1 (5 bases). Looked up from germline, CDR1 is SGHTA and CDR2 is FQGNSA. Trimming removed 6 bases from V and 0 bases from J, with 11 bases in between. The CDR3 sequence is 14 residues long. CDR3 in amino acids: CASRMGEVNTEAFF. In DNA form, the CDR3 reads TGTGCCAGCAGAATGGGGGAGGTGAACACTGAAGCTTTCTTT.

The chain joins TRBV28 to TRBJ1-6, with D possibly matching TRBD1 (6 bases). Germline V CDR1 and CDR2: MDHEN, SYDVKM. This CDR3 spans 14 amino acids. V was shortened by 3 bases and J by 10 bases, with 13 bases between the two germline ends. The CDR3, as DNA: TGTGCCAGCAGTTTTCAGGGGTTTTGGTCACCCCTCCACTTT. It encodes CASSFQGFWSPLHF.

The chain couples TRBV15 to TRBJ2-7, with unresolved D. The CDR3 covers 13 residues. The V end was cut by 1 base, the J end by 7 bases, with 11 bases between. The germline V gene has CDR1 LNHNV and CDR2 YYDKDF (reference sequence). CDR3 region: CATSRAPNEEQYF. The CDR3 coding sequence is TGTGCCACCAGCAGAGCCCCAAACGAGGAGCAGTACTTC.

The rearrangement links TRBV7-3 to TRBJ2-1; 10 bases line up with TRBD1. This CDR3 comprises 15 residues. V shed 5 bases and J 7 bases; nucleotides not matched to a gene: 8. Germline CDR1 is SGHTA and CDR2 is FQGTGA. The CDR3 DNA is TGTGCCAGCAGCCCCCGAGACAGGGGGCGTAATGAGCAGTTCTTC. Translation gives CASSPRDRGRNEQFF.

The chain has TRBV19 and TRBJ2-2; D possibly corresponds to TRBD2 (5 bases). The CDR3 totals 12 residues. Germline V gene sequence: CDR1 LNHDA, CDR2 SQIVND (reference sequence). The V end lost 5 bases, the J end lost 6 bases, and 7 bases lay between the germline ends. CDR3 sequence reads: CASSYGAGELFF. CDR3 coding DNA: TGTGCCAGTAGTTACGGGGCCGGGGAGCTGTTTTTT.

CDR3 nucleotide sequence: TGTGCCAGCAGCTTAGCAGGGGGCTTAGGTCAGCCCCAGCATTTT. Translated, it gives CASSLAGGLGQPQHF. The chain is built from TRBV7-2 and TRBJ1-5, with TRBD1 matching 7 bases. Per the germline V gene, CDR1 is SGHTA and CDR2 is FQGNSA. CDR3 size: 15 residues. J lost 6 bases, V lost 0 bases, and 5 bases had no gene match.

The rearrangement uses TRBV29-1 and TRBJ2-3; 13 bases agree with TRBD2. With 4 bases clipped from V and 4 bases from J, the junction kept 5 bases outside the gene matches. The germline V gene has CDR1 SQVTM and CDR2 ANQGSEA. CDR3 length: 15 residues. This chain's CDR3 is CSVAGLAGVADTQYF. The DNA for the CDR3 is TGCAGCGTTGCCGGACTAGCGGGAGTTGCAGATACGCAGTATTTT.

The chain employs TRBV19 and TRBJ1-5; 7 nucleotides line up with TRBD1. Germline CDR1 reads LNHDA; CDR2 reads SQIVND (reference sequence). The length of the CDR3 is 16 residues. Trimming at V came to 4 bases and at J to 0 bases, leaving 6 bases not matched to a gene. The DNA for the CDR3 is TGTGCCAGTAGTAACAACAGGGGACCTAGCAATCAGCCCCAGCATTTT. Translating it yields CASSNNRGPSNQPQHF.

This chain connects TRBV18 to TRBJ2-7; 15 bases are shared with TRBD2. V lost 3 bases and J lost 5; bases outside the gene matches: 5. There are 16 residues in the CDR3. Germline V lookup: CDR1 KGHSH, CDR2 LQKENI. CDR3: CASSPGTSGGLNEQYF. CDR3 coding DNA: TGTGCCAGCTCACCGGGGACTAGCGGGGGGTTAAACGAGCAGTACTTC.

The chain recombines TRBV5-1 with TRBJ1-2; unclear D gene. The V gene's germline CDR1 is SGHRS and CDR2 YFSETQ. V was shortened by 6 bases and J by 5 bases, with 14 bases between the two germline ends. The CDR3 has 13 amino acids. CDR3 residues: CASTTSAEYGYTF. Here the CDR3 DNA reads TGCGCCAGCACCACATCGGCGGAGTATGGCTACACCTTC.

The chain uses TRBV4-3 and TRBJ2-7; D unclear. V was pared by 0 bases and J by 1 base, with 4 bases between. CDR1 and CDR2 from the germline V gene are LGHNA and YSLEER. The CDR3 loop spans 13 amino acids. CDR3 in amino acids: CASSQDLSYEQYF. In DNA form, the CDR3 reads TGCGCCAGCAGCCAAGATCTGTCCTACGAGCAGTACTTC.

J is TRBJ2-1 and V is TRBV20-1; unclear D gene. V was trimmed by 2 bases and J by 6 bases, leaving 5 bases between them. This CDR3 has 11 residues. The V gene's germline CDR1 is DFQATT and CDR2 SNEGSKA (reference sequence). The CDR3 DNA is TGCAGTGCTAGACTAGGCAATGAGCAGTTCTTC. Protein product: CSARLGNEQFF.

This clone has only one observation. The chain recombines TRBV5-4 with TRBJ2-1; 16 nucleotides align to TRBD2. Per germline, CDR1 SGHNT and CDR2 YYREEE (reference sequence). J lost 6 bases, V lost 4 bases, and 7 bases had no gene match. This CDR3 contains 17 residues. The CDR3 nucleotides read TGTGCCAGCAGCCCCCGGGGGACTAGCGGGAGGGCCAATGAGCAGTTCTTC. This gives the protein CASSPRGTSGRANEQFF.

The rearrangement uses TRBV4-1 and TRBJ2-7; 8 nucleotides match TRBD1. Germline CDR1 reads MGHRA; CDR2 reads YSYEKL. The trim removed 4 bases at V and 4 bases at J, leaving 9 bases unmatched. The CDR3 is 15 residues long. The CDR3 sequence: CASSLLDRASYEQYF. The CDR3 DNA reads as TGCGCCAGCAGCCTCCTGGACAGGGCCTCTTACGAGCAGTACTTC.

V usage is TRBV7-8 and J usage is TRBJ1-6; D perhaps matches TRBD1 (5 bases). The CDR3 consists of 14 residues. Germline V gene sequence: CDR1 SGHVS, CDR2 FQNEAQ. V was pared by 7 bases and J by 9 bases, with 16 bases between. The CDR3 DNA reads TGTGCCAGCACTCCTACCACGGGGGTTTCACCCCTCCACTTT. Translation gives CASTPTTGVSPLHF. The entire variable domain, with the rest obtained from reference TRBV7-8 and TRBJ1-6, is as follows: GAGVSQSPRYKVAKRGQDVALRCDPISGHVSLFWYQQALGQGPEFLTYFQNEAQLDKSGLPSDRFFAERPEGSVSTLKIQRTQQEDSAVYLCASTPTTGVSPLHFGNGTRLTVT.

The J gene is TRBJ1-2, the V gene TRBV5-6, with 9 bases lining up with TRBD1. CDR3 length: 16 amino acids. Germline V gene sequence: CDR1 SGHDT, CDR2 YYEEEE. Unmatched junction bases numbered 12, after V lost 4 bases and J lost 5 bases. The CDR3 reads CASSPARTGARYGYTF. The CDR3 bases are TGTGCCAGCAGCCCCGCCCGGACAGGGGCGCGATATGGCTACACCTTC.